Following are 17 T cell receptor beta chains from one sample sequenced in a study of radiotherapy plus CTLA-4 blockade in lung cancer. TCRdb's copy holds only in-frame clones and misses some; the assay was immunoSEQ multiplex PCR. The sample holds over 100,000 clones; about four fifths are singletons and the top ten take 3% to 4%. This specimen was peripheral blood, taken from a patient treated with radiotherapy plus ipilimumab. Source of these receptors: a human donor with non-small cell lung cancer that progressed on radiotherapy plus ipilimumab. Some clones in this sample may be carry-over from other donors' samples.

The chain links TRBV9 to TRBJ2-3, with TRBD2 identical over 12 bases. The V gene end was trimmed by 3 bases and the J gene end by 5 bases; junction bases not matched to a gene: 1. Germline loops: CDR1 SGDLS, CDR2 YYNGEE. The CDR3 spans 14 residues. The CDR3 spells CASSALAGGDTQYF. CDR3 in DNA: TGTGCCAGCAGCGCACTAGCGGGAGGAGATACGCAGTATTTT.

The rearrangement links TRBV27 to TRBJ2-6; D is uncertain. CDR3 length: 15 residues. V lost 7 bases, J lost 0 bases, and 10 bases lay in between. The germline gives CDR1 MNHEY, CDR2 SMNVEV (reference sequence). CDR3 sequence reads: CASTVDTSGANVLTF. DNA of the CDR3: TGTGCCAGCACCGTAGACACCTCTGGGGCCAACGTCCTGACTTTC.

This clone was seen just once. The chain joins TRBV6-5 to TRBJ1-1; a weak D match, TRBD1 (5 bases). This CDR3 contains 14 residues. Looked up from germline, CDR1 is MNHEY and CDR2 is SVGAGI. Trimming cost V 5 bases and J 5 bases, with 15 bases left between them. CDR3 DNA: TGTGCCAGCAGTCTCAGACAGCGCCTGACTGAAGCTTTCTTT. Translated: CASSLRQRLTEAFF.

This clone was counted at least ten times. The rearrangement links TRBV2 to TRBJ1-6, with D tentatively TRBD1 (5 bases). The CDR3 contains 14 residues. The V gene lost 7 bases and the J gene lost 9 bases, with 16 bases spanning the gap. In germline, CDR1 is SNHLY, CDR2 FYNNEI. CDR3 protein: CASTKTGGPSPLHF. The CDR3 DNA is TGTGCCAGCACTAAAACAGGTGGACCTTCACCCCTCCACTTT.

The J gene is TRBJ1-2, the V gene TRBV4-3; D is undetermined. The V end was cut by 1 base, the J end by 5 bases, with 8 bases between. CDR1 LGHNA and CDR2 YSLEER come from the germline V gene. The CDR3 loop spans 13 amino acids. CDR3 residues: CASSQVNGYGYTF. The CDR3, as DNA: TGCGCCAGCAGCCAAGTTAATGGGTATGGCTACACCTTC.

V gene TRBV4-3 combines with J gene TRBJ1-5, with TRBD1 as a possible D gene (5 bases). Germline CDR1 and CDR2: LGHNA and YSLEER. V was trimmed by 0 bases and J by 4 bases, leaving 13 bases between them. This CDR3 region has 16 residues. CDR3 nucleotide sequence: TGCGCCAGCAGCCAAGATCTCCAGGGAGAGAATCAGCCCCAGCATTTT. This codes for CASSQDLQGENQPQHF.

This chain connects TRBV5-1 to TRBJ2-7; TRBD1 might be the D (7 bases). Trimming pared 3 bases from V and 1 base from J, leaving 14 bases between. CDR1 and CDR2 from the germline V gene are SGHRS and YFSETQ. The CDR3 is made up of 15 amino acids. The DNA of the CDR3 is TGCGCCAGCAGCTCGCAGGGGGGCCCTTCCTACGAGCAGTACTTC. This encodes CASSSQGGPSYEQYF.

This rearrangement joins TRBV5-1 to TRBJ2-7; 7 bases map to TRBD1. The J segment lost 4 bases and the V segment lost 0 bases, leaving 7 bases of the junction unmatched. Germline-derived CDR1 and CDR2 are SGHRS and YFSETQ. This CDR3 region has 15 residues. The CDR3 DNA sequence: TGCGCCAGCAGCTTGGCCCCCGGGACAGCATACGAGCAGTACTTC. This sequence encodes CASSLAPGTAYEQYF. The whole variable domain, remainder taken from reference TRBV5-1 and TRBJ2-7, is KAGVTQTPRYLIKTRGQQVTLSCSPISGHRSVSWYQQTPGQGLQFLFEYFSETQRNKGNFPGRFSGRQFSNSRSEMNVSTLELGDSALYLCASSLAPGTAYEQYFGPGTRLTVT.

The chain recombines TRBV27 with TRBJ2-2, with TRBD1 matching over 9 bases. The V gene's germline CDR1 is MNHEY and CDR2 SMNVEV (reference sequence). The CDR3 has 16 residues. V shed 4 bases, J shed 3 bases, and the junction held 6 bases outside the gene matches. CDR3 DNA sequence: TGTGCCAGCAGTTCTAACAGGGGGCAGGACACCGGGGAGCTGTTTTTT. Protein product: CASSSNRGQDTGELFF.

This clone has just a few counts. Here the CDR3 DNA reads TGTGCCAGTAACTCTTTAGGGGCAGGGGCCAACGTCCTGACTTTC. As protein: CASNSLGAGANVLTF. The genes are TRBV19 and TRBJ2-6; D is perhaps TRBD1 (5 bases). CDR3 size: 15 residues. Germline CDR1 and CDR2: LNHDA and SQIVND (reference sequence). V was pared by 7 bases and J by 4 bases, with 14 bases between.

The chain combines TRBV19 with TRBJ1-3; the D is unclear. V was clipped by 0 bases and J by 4 bases, with 10 bases between them. From germline, CDR1 is LNHDA and CDR2 SQIVND (reference sequence). The CDR3 spans 15 residues. CDR3 region: CASSIDLDGGNTIYF. The CDR3 nucleotides read TGTGCCAGTAGTATAGATTTGGACGGAGGAAACACCATATATTTT.

The rearrangement uses TRBV28 and TRBJ2-6; D unclear. Germline values: CDR1 MDHEN, CDR2 SYDVKM. V lost 4 bases to trimming and J lost 0 bases, with 10 bases between them. CDR3 length: 16 amino acids. CDR3 loop: CASSSGHGSGANVLTF. CDR3 DNA sequence: TGTGCCAGCAGTTCCGGTCATGGCTCTGGGGCCAACGTCCTGACTTTC.

V and J are TRBV4-1 and TRBJ2-5, with TRBD1 as a possible D gene (5 bases). V lost 6 bases and J 3 bases, leaving 14 bases between the germline ends. Looked up from germline, CDR1 is MGHRA and CDR2 is YSYEKL. The CDR3 has 14 amino acids. CDR3: CASSPSPTEETQYF. CDR3 nucleotide sequence: TGCGCCAGCAGTCCATCACCGACAGAAGAGACCCAGTACTTC.

This chain connects TRBV6-5 to TRBJ1-2; D call uncertain. Trimming shortened V by 6 bases and J by 2 bases, and 16 bases separated the two germline ends. CDR1 MNHEY and CDR2 SVGAGI come from the germline V gene. This CDR3 spans 15 amino acids. Here the CDR3 DNA reads TGTGCCAGCAGAACCCTGTCGGGCCCCAACTATGGCTACACCTTC. Translating gives CASRTLSGPNYGYTF.

This chain links TRBV28 with TRBJ1-3; D remains ambiguous. The CDR3 length is 13 residues. Germline CDR1 MDHEN, CDR2 SYDVKM. The V gene lost 6 bases and the J gene lost 7 bases, with 13 bases spanning the gap. The CDR3 nucleotides read TGTGCCAGCAGGACAAATATGGACAACACCATATATTTT. It is translated as CASRTNMDNTIYF.

The chain couples TRBV7-9 to TRBJ2-5, with unresolved D. Germline CDR1 is SEHNR and CDR2 is FQNEAQ (reference sequence). The V and J ends lost 1 base and 3 bases respectively, with 6 bases between them. The CDR3 loop spans 13 amino acids. The CDR3 sequence: CASSLGEEETQYF. CDR3 bases: TGTGCCAGCAGCTTAGGAGAGGAAGAGACCCAGTACTTC.

The rearrangement joins TRBV9 to TRBJ1-4; TRBD1 aligns across 8 bases. Per germline, CDR1 SGDLS and CDR2 YYNGEE. This CDR3 contains 15 residues. The junction had 8 bases not matched to a gene; V was cut back by 4 bases and J by 6 bases. The CDR3 is CASSTSPGGHEKLFF. The CDR3 coding sequence is TGTGCCAGCAGCACCAGTCCAGGGGGCCATGAAAAACTGTTTTTT.